Listed here are 30 T cell receptor beta chains from one sample, sequenced in a study of blood T cells in healthy people across ages (dated by TCRdb to between 2014 and 2017). Libraries were built with 5' RACE. TCRdb shows the sequencer as Illumina HiSeq 2500. A second roughly 6 to 11 cycle PCR used a sample-barcoded 5' primer and a J-beta primer mix. TCRdb took the public reads, trimmed them with fastp at Q25, ran MiXCR for clone calling and kept in-frame beta chains. Rows merge per CDR3 protein into single entries with the most common DNA and genes. The sample contains about 730,000 distinct CDR3 sequences, 35% to 45% of them found a single time. The ten largest account for 20% to 25% of the sample. Material: blood. These receptors all come from a woman aged 55-70 years in good health.

The chain combines TRBV20-1 with TRBJ1-5; D is perhaps TRBD1 (5 bases). The germline V gene has CDR1 DFQATT and CDR2 SNEGSKA (reference sequence). The CDR3 is 16 amino acids. V was trimmed by 0 bases and J by 3 bases, leaving 15 bases between them. In DNA form, the CDR3 reads TGCAGTGCTAGAGATGTGGCGGGGGTGCACAATCAGCCCCAGCATTTT. It encodes CSARDVAGVHNQPQHF.

On this clonotype itself: This could be a read error, since a much larger clone is one nucleotide away. V is TRBV29-1 and J is TRBJ2-1, with D maybe TRBD2 (6 bases). Trimming left V 1 base short and J 10 bases short, with 11 bases between. In germline, CDR1 is SQVTM, CDR2 ANQGSEA. This CDR3 spans 12 amino acids. DNA for the CDR3: TGCAGCGTTGAAGTCAGTAGCGGAGAGCAGTTCTTC. Residues: CSVEVSSGEQFF.

This clonotype appeared many times. This chain joins TRBV11-1 and TRBJ2-1; 12 nucleotides agree with TRBD2. The CDR3 covers 14 residues. V shed 4 bases, J shed 11 bases, and the junction held 6 bases outside the gene matches. The germline V gene encodes CDR1 SGHAT and CDR2 FQDESV (reference sequence). The CDR3 sequence: CASSSGLAGSKQFF. DNA of the CDR3: TGTGCCAGCAGCTCGGGACTAGCGGGTAGCAAGCAGTTCTTC.

Only a few counts were recorded for this clonotype. The chain is built from TRBV12-3 or TRBV12-4 and TRBJ2-5; 7 nucleotides align to TRBD2. The length of the CDR3 is 15 residues. J lost 1 base, V lost 5 bases, and 7 bases had no gene match. The CDR3 DNA sequence: TGTGCCAGCAGTCGGGCTAGCGGACCCCAAGAGACCCAGTACTTC. Translation: CASSRASGPQETQYF.

The chain couples TRBV4-2 to TRBJ2-5, with 8 nucleotides matching TRBD2. The J call may be in error: the DNA end matches TRBJ2-7 better. CDR1 and CDR2 (germline): LGHNA, YNFKEQ. This CDR3 has 14 amino acids. CDR3 sequence: CASSPGTSTDEQYF. For the CDR3, the DNA is TGTGCCAGCAGCCCCGGGACTAGTACCGACGAGCAGTACTTC.

This clonotype was seen only a few times. This sequence joins TRBV24-1 and TRBJ2-2, with a possible D match to TRBD1 (5 bases). Looked up from germline, CDR1 is KGHDR and CDR2 is SFDVKD. V was trimmed by 5 bases and J by 0 bases, leaving 6 bases between them. The CDR3 consists of 14 residues. The CDR3 bases are TGTGCCACCAGTGCGACAGCGAACACCGGGGAGCTGTTTTTT. As protein: CATSATANTGELFF.

The chain recombines TRBV5-1 with TRBJ2-3; 8 bases agree with TRBD1. V shed 3 bases, J shed 0 bases, and the junction held 6 bases outside the gene matches. The CDR3 length is 16 residues. The germline CDR1 and CDR2 sequences are SGHRS and YFSETQ. The CDR3 nucleotides are TGCGCCAGCAGCTCACAGGGGGTACATAGCACAGATACGCAGTATTTT. It is translated as CASSSQGVHSTDTQYF.

V usage is TRBV25-1 and J usage is TRBJ2-5; a weak D match, TRBD2 (5 bases). Germline V gives CDR1 MGHDK, CDR2 SYGVNS. This CDR3 is 17 amino acids long. V was cut by 6 bases and J by 5 bases, with 25 bases left in between. The CDR3 bases are TGTGCCAGCAGCCCTTTGGGGTTAGAGGGTATGGGGGAGACCCAGTACTTC. Translated: CASSPLGLEGMGETQYF. The whole variable domain, remainder taken from reference TRBV25-1 and TRBJ2-5, is EADIYQTPRYLVIGTGKKITLECSQTMGHDKMYWYQQDPGMELHLIHYSYGVNSTEKGDLSSESTVSRIRTEHFPLTLESARPSHTSQYLCASSPLGLEGMGETQYFGPGTRLLVL.

This clonotype showed up many times. This chain connects TRBV9 to TRBJ2-1; 11 bases agree with TRBD2. The CDR3 totals 17 residues. Germline V CDR1 and CDR2: SGDLS, YYNGEE. Unmatched junction bases numbered 13, after V lost 4 bases and J lost 7 bases. The CDR3 region has the DNA TGTGCCAGCAGCCCCCAGGGCGCTGCTAGCGGGAGGAATGAGCAGTTCTTC. This encodes CASSPQGAASGRNEQFF.

The chain recombines TRBV3-1 with TRBJ2-7, with 8 bases lining up with TRBD2. The CDR3 consists of 14 residues. The ends lost 1 base at V and 12 bases at J; junction bases unmatched: 11. The germline gives CDR1 LGHDT, CDR2 YNNKEL (reference sequence). CDR3 residues: CASSQGTSGTRAYF. In nucleotides, the CDR3 is TGTGCCAGCAGCCAAGGTACTAGCGGCACTAGGGCGTACTTC.

V usage is TRBV20-1 and J usage is TRBJ2-7; maybe TRBD2 (7 bases). Germline CDR1 reads DFQATT; CDR2 reads SNEGSKA (reference sequence). CDR3 length: 13 amino acids. V lost 5 bases to trimming and J lost 5 bases, with 16 bases between them. The CDR3 sequence is CSAPRGGRNEQYF. CDR3 in DNA: TGCAGTGCTCCGAGGGGGGGAAGAAACGAGCAGTACTTC.

The chain has TRBV20-1 and TRBJ2-1; 9 nucleotides align to TRBD1. This CDR3 comprises 16 residues. Germline V gene sequence: CDR1 DFQATT, CDR2 SNEGSKA (reference sequence). The CDR3 DNA reads TGCAATGCGGAAGTAACCGGGACAGGGCTCTACAATGAGCAGTTCTTC. Protein: CNAEVTGTGLYNEQFF.

The genes are TRBV6-6 and TRBJ1-5, with TRBD1 as a possible D gene (5 bases). This CDR3 comprises 15 residues. From germline, CDR1 is MNHNY and CDR2 SVGAGI (reference sequence). V was cut by 5 bases and J by 4 bases, with 15 bases left in between. As DNA, the CDR3 is TGTGCCAGCAGTCCCGCAAGGGGAGGTAATCAGCCCCAGCATTTT. Its translation: CASSPARGGNQPQHF.

The chain uses TRBV28 and TRBJ2-1; 10 bases are a match to TRBD2. The DNA end favors TRBJ2-7, so the J call may be wrong. This CDR3 spans 14 amino acids. Per germline, CDR1 MDHEN and CDR2 SYDVKM. The chain's CDR3 is CASSVAGGGNEQYF. CDR3 DNA sequence: TGTGCCAGCAGTGTAGCGGGGGGAGGCAATGAGCAGTACTTC.

This chain links TRBV12-3 or TRBV12-4 with TRBJ1-1; possible D gene TRBD1, 6 bases. V lost 5 bases and J 6 bases, leaving 13 bases between the germline ends. The CDR3 loop spans 13 amino acids. The CDR3, as DNA: TGTGCCAGCAGTCTTGGGGGGCAGTCTGAAGCTTTCTTT. Translation gives CASSLGGQSEAFF.

The CDR3 region has the DNA TGTGCCAGCAGTGGGTTGGAGCGGGGTAACACAGATACGCAGTATTTT. As protein: CASSGLERGNTDTQYF. The genes are TRBV2 and TRBJ2-3, with 7 bases identical to TRBD2. The germline CDR1 and CDR2 sequences are SNHLY and FYNNEI. V lost 4 bases, J lost 2 bases, and 9 bases stayed unmatched. The CDR3 length is 16 residues.

This chain connects TRBV6-2 or TRBV6-3 to TRBJ2-1; TRBD2 agrees at 8 bases. J gave up 9 bases and V 2 bases, and 12 bases lay outside the gene matches. Germline V gene sequence: CDR1 MNHEY, CDR2 SVGEGT. The CDR3 is made up of 16 amino acids. CDR3 coding DNA: TGTGCCAGCAGTTACGATGACGGGGGGGCCCGGATTGAGCAGTTCTTC. Translating it yields CASSYDDGGARIEQFF.

The chain carries TRBV2 and TRBJ2-1, with D perhaps assigned TRBD1 or TRBD2 (6 bases each). The CDR3 is 14 residues long. The V and J ends lost 6 bases and 5 bases respectively, with 14 bases between them. Germline-derived CDR1 and CDR2 are SNHLY and FYNNEI. This chain's CDR3 is CASRGAGRNNEQFF. CDR3 nucleotide sequence: TGTGCCAGCAGGGGGGCGGGGAGAAACAATGAGCAGTTCTTC.

V and J are TRBV20-1 and TRBJ1-5; D is possibly TRBD1 (5 bases). Germline V gives CDR1 DFQATT, CDR2 SNEGSKA (reference sequence). This CDR3 is built from 14 residues. CDR3 coding DNA: TGCAGCATGTCCCAGGGAATCGGCAATCAGCCCCAGCATTTT. It yields the protein CSMSQGIGNQPQHF.

This clonotype came up a few times. The chain couples TRBV20-1 to TRBJ1-2; TRBD1 is a possible D gene (5 bases). Trimming pared 1 base from V and 5 bases from J, leaving 11 bases between. The germline CDR1 and CDR2 sequences are DFQATT and SNEGSKA (reference sequence). This CDR3 has 13 residues. Here the CDR3 DNA reads TGCAGTGCTAGAGTCAGGGTGGATTATGGCTACACCTTC. This gives the protein CSARVRVDYGYTF.

The rearrangement uses TRBV9 and TRBJ1-1; D is perhaps TRBD1 (6 bases). Germline CDR1 reads SGDLS; CDR2 reads YYNGEE. Trimming took 3 bases from V and 0 from J, leaving 9 bases between them. The CDR3 consists of 14 residues. CDR3 DNA: TGTGCCAGCAGCGCCGGGACATTGAACACTGAAGCTTTCTTT. Translated: CASSAGTLNTEAFF.

CDR3 region: CASSLGGASSVWPQHF. The CDR3 DNA is TGTGCCAGCTCACTGGGTGGGGCATCCAGCGTGTGGCCCCAGCATTTT. The chain links TRBV18 to TRBJ1-5; D is perhaps TRBD1 (5 bases). Germline V lookup: CDR1 KGHSH, CDR2 LQKENI. V dropped 4 bases and J dropped 9 bases, with 22 bases sitting between them. This CDR3 region has 16 residues. Looking up the rest from reference TRBV18 and TRBJ1-5 gives the full variable domain: NAGVMQNPRHLVRRRGQEARLRCSPMKGHSHVYWYRQLPEEGLKFMVYLQKENIIDESGMPKERFSAEFPKEGPSILRIQQVVRGDSAAYFCASSLGGASSVWPQHFGDGTRLSIL.

The chain is built from TRBV6-5 and TRBJ2-2; D remains unclear. V lost 2 bases, J lost 0 bases, and 4 bases lay in between. This CDR3 is built from 14 residues. Germline loops: CDR1 MNHEY, CDR2 SVGAGI. The CDR3 nucleotides read TGTGCCAGCAGTTACAGGTCGAACACCGGGGAGCTGTTTTTT. This sequence encodes CASSYRSNTGELFF.

This chain joins TRBV7-3 and TRBJ2-1; 12 bases map to TRBD2. CDR3 size: 16 residues. The V gene's germline CDR1 is SGHTA and CDR2 FQGTGA. J gave up 7 bases and V 3 bases, and 7 bases lay outside the gene matches. In nucleotides, the CDR3 is TGTGCCAGCAGCTTTCTTCCTAGCGGGGGGGAAAATGAGCAGTTCTTC. Translated, it gives CASSFLPSGGENEQFF.

Notes on this clonotype: A read error may explain this, as a much larger clone is one base away. The chain employs TRBV3-1 and TRBJ2-5; possibly TRBD1 for D (5 bases). The CDR3 is 15 residues long. From germline, CDR1 is LGHDT and CDR2 YNNKEL (reference sequence). Trimming took off 2 bases at V and 11 bases at J, with 21 bases between the two ends. CDR3 amino acids: CASSQLQTAHNEQYF. CDR3 coding DNA: TGTGCCAGCAGCCAATTGCAGACAGCACACAATGAGCAGTACTTC.

V is TRBV2 and J is TRBJ2-3; D ambiguous. This CDR3 contains 14 residues. V gave up 6 bases and J gave up 0 bases, with 10 bases separating them. Germline V gives CDR1 SNHLY, CDR2 FYNNEI. This CDR3 is CASRRSVSTDTQYF. The CDR3 DNA is TGTGCCAGCAGGCGTTCGGTCAGCACAGATACGCAGTATTTT.

A note on this clonotype: This sequence may be a read error, since a much larger clone differs from it by one base. The chain joins TRBV10-3 to TRBJ2-7; 8 bases map to TRBD1. The CDR3 loop spans 15 amino acids. Germline assignment: CDR1 ENHRY and CDR2 SYGVKD. After removal of 4 bases from V and 9 bases from J, the junction contained 14 bases not matched to a gene. CDR3 nucleotide sequence: TGTGCCATCAGTGCGCCGGGACAGGATTCGACGGGGCAGTACTTC. The encoded protein is CAISAPGQDSTGQYF.

J is TRBJ2-2 and V is TRBV7-3; D perhaps matches TRBD2 (6 bases). V lost 5 bases, J lost 5 bases, and 15 bases lay in between. The CDR3 runs to 15 residues. Germline values: CDR1 SGHTA, CDR2 FQGTGA. CDR3 bases: TGTGCCAGCAGCCCCTCCAGCGGGTATACCGGGGAGCTGTTTTTT. Translated, it gives CASSPSSGYTGELFF.

A remark on this clonotype: A junction end diverges from the germline sequence, so it may reflect a read error. The chain joins TRBV3-1 to TRBJ1-2; 10 bases fit TRBD1. CDR3 size: 16 residues. The germline CDR1 and CDR2 sequences are LGHDT and YNNKEL (reference sequence). CDR3 nucleotides: TGTGCCGGCAGCGCTTCACCCGGGACAGGGGTTTATGGCTACACCTTC. The encoded protein is CAGSASPGTGVYGYTF.

The gene calls are TRBV2 and TRBJ2-5, with TRBD2 identical over 8 bases. The germline CDR1 and CDR2 sequences are SNHLY and FYNNEI. Losses at the gene ends were 7 bases for V and 1 base for J; bases not matched to a gene: 8. The CDR3 totals 15 residues. The CDR3 loop is CASTHSGALQETQYF. CDR3 nucleotides: TGTGCCAGCACACATAGCGGGGCGCTCCAAGAGACCCAGTACTTC.